Sequencing of this T cell receptor beta chain was carried out in a study of blood T cell repertoires in COVID-19. Clones were read by immunoSEQ multiplex PCR, and TCRdb kept only the in-frame ones, dropping some. The sample lists over 70,000 clones; about 83% were seen once. The CDR3 covers 16 residues. V lost 4 bases to trimming and J lost 5 bases, with 21 bases between them. The germline CDR1 and CDR2 sequences are SGHRS and YFSETQ. Sequenced material: peripheral blood. The sequence was collected from a man in his 70s with COVID-19, enrolled during active disease. The chain uses TRBV5-1 and TRBJ2-5; D is possibly TRBD2 (6 bases). The chain's CDR3 is CASSLGRVRERETQYF. CDR3 DNA: TGCGCCAGCAGCCTTGGCCGTGTCCGGGAGAGGGAGACCCAGTACTTC.